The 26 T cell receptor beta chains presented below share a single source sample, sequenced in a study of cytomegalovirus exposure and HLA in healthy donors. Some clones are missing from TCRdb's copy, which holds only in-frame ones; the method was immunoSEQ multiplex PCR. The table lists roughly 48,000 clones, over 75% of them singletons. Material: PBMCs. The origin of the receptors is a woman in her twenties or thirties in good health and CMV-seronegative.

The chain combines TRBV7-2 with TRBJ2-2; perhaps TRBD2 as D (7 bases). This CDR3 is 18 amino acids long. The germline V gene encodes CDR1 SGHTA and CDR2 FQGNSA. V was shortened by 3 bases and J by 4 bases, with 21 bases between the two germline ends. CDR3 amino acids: CASSFRQQGGGGTGELFF. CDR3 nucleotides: TGTGCCAGCAGCTTCCGACAACAGGGAGGGGGAGGCACCGGGGAGCTGTTTTTT.

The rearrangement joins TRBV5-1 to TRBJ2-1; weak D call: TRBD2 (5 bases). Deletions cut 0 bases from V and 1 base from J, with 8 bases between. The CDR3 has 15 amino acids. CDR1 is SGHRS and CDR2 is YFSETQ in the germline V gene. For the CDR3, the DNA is TGCGCCAGCAGCTTGGTGGCGGGTTCCTACAATGAGCAGTTCTTC. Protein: CASSLVAGSYNEQFF.

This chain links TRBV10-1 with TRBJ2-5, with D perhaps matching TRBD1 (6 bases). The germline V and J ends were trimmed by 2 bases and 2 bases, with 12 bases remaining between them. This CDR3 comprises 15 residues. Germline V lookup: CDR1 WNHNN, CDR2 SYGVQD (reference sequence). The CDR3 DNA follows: TGCGCCAGCAGTGAGGGACAGAGCTATCAAGAGACCCAGTACTTC. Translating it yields CASSEGQSYQETQYF.

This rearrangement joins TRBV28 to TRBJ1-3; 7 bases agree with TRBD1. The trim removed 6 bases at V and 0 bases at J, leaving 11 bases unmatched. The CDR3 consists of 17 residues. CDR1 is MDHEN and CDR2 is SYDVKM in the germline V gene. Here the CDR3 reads CASRRSGTVRSGNTIYF. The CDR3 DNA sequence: TGTGCCAGCAGACGCTCCGGGACAGTCCGCTCTGGAAACACCATATATTTT.

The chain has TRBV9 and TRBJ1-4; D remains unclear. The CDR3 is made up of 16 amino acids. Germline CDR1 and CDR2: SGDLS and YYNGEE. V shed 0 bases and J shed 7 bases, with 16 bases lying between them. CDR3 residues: CASSVGSSGRGEKLFF. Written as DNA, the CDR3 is TGTGCCAGCAGCGTAGGGAGCAGTGGGAGAGGTGAAAAACTGTTTTTT. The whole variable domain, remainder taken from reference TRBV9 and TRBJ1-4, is DSGVTQTPKHLITATGQRVTLRCSPRSGDLSVYWYQQSLDQGLQFLIQYYNGEERAKGNILERFSAQQFPDLHSELNLSSLELGDSALYFCASSVGSSGRGEKLFFGSGTQLSVL.

The chain's CDR3 is CASSSGQGRGETQYF. The CDR3 region has the DNA TGTGCCAGCAGTTCGGGACAGGGCCGCGGGGAGACCCAGTACTTC. The V gene is TRBV27, the J gene TRBJ2-5; 9 bases align to TRBD1. V trimming: 4 bases; J trimming: 5 bases; junction bases outside the gene matches: 8. This CDR3 contains 15 residues. Germline V lookup: CDR1 MNHEY, CDR2 SMNVEV (reference sequence).

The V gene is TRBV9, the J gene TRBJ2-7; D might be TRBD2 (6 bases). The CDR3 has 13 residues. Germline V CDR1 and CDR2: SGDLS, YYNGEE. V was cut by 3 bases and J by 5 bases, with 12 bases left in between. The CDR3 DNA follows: TGTGCCAGCAGCGCCAGTGGGGGGAACGAGCAGTACTTC. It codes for CASSASGGNEQYF.

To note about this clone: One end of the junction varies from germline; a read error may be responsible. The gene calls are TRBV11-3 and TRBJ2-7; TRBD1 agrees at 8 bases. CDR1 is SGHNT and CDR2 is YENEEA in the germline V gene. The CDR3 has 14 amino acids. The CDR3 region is CARLWTGSFYEQYF. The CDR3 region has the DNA TGCGCCCGCCTCTGGACAGGGTCCTTCTACGAGCAGTACTTC.

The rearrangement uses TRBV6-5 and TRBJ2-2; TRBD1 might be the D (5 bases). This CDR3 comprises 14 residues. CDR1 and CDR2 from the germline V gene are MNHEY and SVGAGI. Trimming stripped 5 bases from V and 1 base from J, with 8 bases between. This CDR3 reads CASSGQGNTGELFF. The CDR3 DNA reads TGTGCCAGCAGTGGGCAGGGGAACACCGGGGAGCTGTTTTTT.

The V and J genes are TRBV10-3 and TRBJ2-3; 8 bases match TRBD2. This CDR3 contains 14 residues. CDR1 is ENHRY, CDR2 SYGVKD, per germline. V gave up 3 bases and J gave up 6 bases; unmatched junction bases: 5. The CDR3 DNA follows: TGTGCCATCAGTGAAAGCGGGAGAGCGGATACGCAGTATTTT. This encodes CAISESGRADTQYF.

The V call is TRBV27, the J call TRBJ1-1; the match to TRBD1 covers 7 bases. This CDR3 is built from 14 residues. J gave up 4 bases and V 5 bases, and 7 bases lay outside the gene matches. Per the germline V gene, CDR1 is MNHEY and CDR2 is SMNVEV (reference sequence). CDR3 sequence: CASSTPGGGTEAFF. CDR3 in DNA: TGTGCCAGCAGTACCCCAGGGGGAGGCACTGAAGCTTTCTTT.

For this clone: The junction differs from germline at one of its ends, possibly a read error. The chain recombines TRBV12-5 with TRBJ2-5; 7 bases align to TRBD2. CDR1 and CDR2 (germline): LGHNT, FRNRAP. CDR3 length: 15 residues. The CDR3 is CASGLGKREEDTQYF. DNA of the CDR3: TGTGCTAGTGGTTTGGGGAAACGGGAGGAAGACACCCAGTACTTC.

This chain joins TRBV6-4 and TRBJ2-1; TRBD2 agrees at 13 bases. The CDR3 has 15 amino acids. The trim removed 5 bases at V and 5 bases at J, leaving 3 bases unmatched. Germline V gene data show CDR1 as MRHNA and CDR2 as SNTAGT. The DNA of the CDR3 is TGTGCCAGCAGTTTACTAGCGGGAGGGAACAATGAGCAGTTCTTC. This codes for CASSLLAGGNNEQFF.

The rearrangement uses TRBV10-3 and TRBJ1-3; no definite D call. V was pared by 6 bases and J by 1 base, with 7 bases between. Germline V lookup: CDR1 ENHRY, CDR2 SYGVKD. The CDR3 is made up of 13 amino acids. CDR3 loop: CAISGESGNTIYF. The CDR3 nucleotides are TGTGCCATCAGCGGGGAATCTGGAAACACCATATATTTT.

The CDR3 reads CASSRTGGWGNQPQHF. For the CDR3, the DNA is TGTGCCAGCAGCCGGACAGGGGGCTGGGGCAATCAGCCCCAGCATTTT. This chain joins TRBV5-5 and TRBJ1-5; 11 positions match TRBD1. The CDR3 is 16 amino acids. Per germline, CDR1 SGHKS and CDR2 YYEKEE (reference sequence). V was clipped by 4 bases and J by 2 bases; unmatched bases: 5.

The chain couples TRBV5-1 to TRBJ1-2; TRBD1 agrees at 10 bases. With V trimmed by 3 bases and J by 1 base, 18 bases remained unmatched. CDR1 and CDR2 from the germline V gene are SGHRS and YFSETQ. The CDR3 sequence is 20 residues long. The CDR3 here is CASSWRGVATGGNLNYGYTF. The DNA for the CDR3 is TGCGCCAGCAGCTGGAGGGGGGTCGCGACAGGGGGCAACCTTAACTATGGCTACACCTTC.

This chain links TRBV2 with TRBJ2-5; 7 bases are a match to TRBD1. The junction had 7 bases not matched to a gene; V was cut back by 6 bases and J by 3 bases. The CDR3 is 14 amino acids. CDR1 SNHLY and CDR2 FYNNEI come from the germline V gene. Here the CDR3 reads CASSLGQRKETQYF. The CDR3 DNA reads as TGTGCCAGCAGCCTGGGACAGAGAAAAGAGACCCAGTACTTC.

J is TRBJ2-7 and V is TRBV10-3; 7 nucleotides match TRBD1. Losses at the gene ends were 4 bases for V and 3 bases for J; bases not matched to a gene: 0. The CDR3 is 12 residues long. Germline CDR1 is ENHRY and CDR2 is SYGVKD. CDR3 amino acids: CAISGQGYEQYF. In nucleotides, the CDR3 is TGTGCCATCAGTGGACAGGGCTACGAGCAGTACTTC.

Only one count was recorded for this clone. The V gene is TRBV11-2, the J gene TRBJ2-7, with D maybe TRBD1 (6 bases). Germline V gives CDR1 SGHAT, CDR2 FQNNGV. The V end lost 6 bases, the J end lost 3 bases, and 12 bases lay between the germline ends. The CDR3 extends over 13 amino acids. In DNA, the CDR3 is TGTGCCAGCAGTCGCGGACAGCGCTACGAGCAGTACTTC. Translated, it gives CASSRGQRYEQYF.

The CDR3 coding sequence is TGTGCCAGCAGCCAAGATTGGAGGGCTAGCGGACAAGAGACCCAGTACTTC. Translated, it gives CASSQDWRASGQETQYF. The chain recombines TRBV14 with TRBJ2-5; 7 bases are a match to TRBD2. Per germline, CDR1 SGHDN and CDR2 FVKESK. The CDR3 extends over 17 amino acids. The V and J ends lost 0 bases and 2 bases, in that order; junction bases with no gene match: 9.

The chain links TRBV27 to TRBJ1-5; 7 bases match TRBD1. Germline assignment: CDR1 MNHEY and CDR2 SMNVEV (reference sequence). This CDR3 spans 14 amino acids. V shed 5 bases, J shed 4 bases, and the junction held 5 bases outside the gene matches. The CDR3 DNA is TGTGCCAGCAGTCCACAGGGGAAAAATCAGCCCCAGCATTTT. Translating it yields CASSPQGKNQPQHF.

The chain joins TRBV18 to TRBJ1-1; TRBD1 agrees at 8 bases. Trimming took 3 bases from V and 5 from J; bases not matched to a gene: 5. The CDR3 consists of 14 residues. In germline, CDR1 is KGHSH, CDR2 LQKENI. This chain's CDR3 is CASSPAGGDTEAFF. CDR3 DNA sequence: TGTGCCAGCTCACCTGCAGGGGGCGATACTGAAGCTTTCTTT.

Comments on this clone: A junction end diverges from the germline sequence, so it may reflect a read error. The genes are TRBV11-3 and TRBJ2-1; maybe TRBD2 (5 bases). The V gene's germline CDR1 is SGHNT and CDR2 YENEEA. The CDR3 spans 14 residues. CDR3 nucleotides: TGCGCCAGCAGCTCCGCGGGTATTTACAATGAGCAGTTCTTC. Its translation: CASSSAGIYNEQFF. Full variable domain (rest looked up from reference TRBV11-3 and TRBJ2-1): EAGVVQSPRYKIIEKKQPVAFWCNPISGHNTLYWYLQNLGQGPELLIRYENEEAVDDSQLPKDRFSAERLKGVDSTLKIQPAELGDSAVYLCASSSAGIYNEQFFGPGTRLTVL.

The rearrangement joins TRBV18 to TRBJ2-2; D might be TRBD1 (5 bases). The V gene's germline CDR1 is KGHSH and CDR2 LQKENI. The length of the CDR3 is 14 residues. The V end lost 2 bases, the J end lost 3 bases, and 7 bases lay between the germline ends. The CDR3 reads CASSPGADTGELFF. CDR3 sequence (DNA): TGTGCCAGCTCACCAGGGGCGGACACCGGGGAGCTGTTTTTT. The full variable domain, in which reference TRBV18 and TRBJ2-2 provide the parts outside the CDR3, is NAGVMQNPRHLVRRRGQEARLRCSPMKGHSHVYWYRQLPEEGLKFMVYLQKENIIDESGMPKERFSAEFPKEGPSILRIQQVVRGDSAAYFCASSPGADTGELFFGEGSRLTVL.

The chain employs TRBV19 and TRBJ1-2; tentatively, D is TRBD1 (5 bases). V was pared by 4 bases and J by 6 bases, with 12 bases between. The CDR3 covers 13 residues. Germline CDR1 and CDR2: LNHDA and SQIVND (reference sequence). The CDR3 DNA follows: TGTGCCAGTAGTACCAATTTACAGGATGGCTACACCTTC. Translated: CASSTNLQDGYTF.

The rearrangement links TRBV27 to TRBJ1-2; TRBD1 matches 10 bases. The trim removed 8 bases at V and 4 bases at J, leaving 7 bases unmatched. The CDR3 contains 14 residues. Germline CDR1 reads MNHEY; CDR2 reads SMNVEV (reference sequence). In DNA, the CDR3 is TGTGCCAGCTCCGACAGGGGGCTCGGCTATGGCTACACCTTC. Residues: CASSDRGLGYGYTF.